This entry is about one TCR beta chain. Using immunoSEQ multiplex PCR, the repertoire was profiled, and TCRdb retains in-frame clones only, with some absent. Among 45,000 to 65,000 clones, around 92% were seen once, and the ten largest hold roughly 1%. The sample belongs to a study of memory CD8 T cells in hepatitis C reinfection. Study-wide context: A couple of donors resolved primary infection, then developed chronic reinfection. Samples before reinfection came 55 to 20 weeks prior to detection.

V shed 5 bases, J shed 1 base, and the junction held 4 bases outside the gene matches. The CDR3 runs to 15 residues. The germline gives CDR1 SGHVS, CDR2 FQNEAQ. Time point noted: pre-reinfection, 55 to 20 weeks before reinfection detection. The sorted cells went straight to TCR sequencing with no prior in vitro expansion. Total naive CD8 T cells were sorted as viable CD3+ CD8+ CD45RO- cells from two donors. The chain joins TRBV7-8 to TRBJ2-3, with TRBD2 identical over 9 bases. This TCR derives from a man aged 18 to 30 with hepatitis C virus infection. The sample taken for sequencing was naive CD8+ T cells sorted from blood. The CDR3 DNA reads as TGTGCCAGCAGCCCCGGACTAGCGCGCACAGATACGCAGTATTTT. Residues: CASSPGLARTDTQYF.